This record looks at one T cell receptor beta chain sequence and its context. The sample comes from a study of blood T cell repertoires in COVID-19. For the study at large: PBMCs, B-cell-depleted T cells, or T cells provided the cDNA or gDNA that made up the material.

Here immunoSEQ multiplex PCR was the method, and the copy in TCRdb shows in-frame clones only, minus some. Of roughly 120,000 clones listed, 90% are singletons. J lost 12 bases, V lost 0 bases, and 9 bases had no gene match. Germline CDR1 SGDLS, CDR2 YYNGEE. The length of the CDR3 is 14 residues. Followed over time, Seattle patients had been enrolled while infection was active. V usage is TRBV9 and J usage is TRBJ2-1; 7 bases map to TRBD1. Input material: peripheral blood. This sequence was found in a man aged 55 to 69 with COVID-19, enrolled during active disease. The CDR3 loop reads CASSVAYRQGRQFF. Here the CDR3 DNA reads TGTGCCAGCAGCGTAGCTTACCGACAGGGCCGGCAGTTCTTC. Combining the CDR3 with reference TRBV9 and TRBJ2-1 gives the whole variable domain DSGVTQTPKHLITATGQRVTLRCSPRSGDLSVYWYQQSLDQGLQFLIQYYNGEERAKGNILERFSAQQFPDLHSELNLSSLELGDSALYFCASSVAYRQGRQFFGPGTRLTVL.